This T cell receptor beta chain came from a study of beta chain features in type 1 diabetes. This clone is a singleton in its sample. As every portion of the isolated RNA was reverse transcribed, the sequencing read expressed TCRB transcripts. The assay was immunoSEQ multiplex PCR, and TCRdb's table has in-frame clones only and misses some. This sample has about half a million clones, with over 9.5% found just once. CDR3 length equals 16 residues. The V gene lost 0 bases and the J gene lost 0 bases, with 11 bases spanning the gap. Germline loops: CDR1 SGHVS, CDR2 FQNEAQ. Heparinised blood was drawn once per donor, averaging about 0.11 L.

What was sequenced was naive CD4+ T cells from blood. This clonotype originated in a young woman in good health. This chain uses TRBV7-8 with TRBJ2-5; the D gene is possibly TRBD1 (5 bases). This chain's CDR3 is CASSLAERQYQETQYF. The CDR3 DNA reads TGTGCCAGCAGCTTAGCCGAGCGACAGTACCAAGAGACCCAGTACTTC.